The rows below give T cell receptor beta chains drawn from one sample of a study of blood T cell repertoires in COVID-19. TCRdb's copy holds only in-frame clones and misses some; the assay was immunoSEQ multiplex PCR. The sample gives approximately 340,000 clones, 80% to 90% of which show up once; 9.9% is in the top ten. Specimen: peripheral blood. The source is a man aged 30 to 45 with COVID-19, enrolled during active disease. CDR3s include the opening cysteine and the closing phenylalanine or tryptophan. D genes are given only for firm matches. The listing skips clone size in some rows; elsewhere it reads once, few, many or a size class.

cdr3_nt | cdr3_aa | d_call | cdr3_length | v_call | clone_size | j_call
TGTGCCAGCAGCGGCCGACAGGGGTCGAATCAGCCCCAGCATTTT | CASSGRQGSNQPQHF | TRBD1 | 15 | TRBV6-5 | once | TRBJ1-5
TGTGCCAGCAGTCGGACGGGACTAGCGGGAGTTTCCTACGAGCAGTACTTC | CASSRTGLAGVSYEQYF | TRBD2 | 17 | TRBV27 | . | TRBJ2-7
TGTGCCAGCAGCTCGCCCGGACTAGCGGGGGCCCCTAGCCCAGATACGCAGTATTTT | CASSSPGLAGAPSPDTQYF | TRBD2 | 19 | TRBV7-9 | . | TRBJ2-3
TGTGCCAGTAGTAGCGGTACAGGGAGAACTGAAGCTTTCTTT | CASSSGTGRTEAFF | . | 14 | TRBV19 | . | TRBJ1-1
TGTGCCAGCAGTTTAGCGCGGGGGAAGCAGTTCTTC | CASSLARGKQFF | TRBD2 | 12 | TRBV12-3/TRBV12-4 | . | TRBJ2-1
TGTGCCAGCAGCTTATTTAAGGGACAGGGCTTTAACTATGGCTACACCTTC | CASSLFKGQGFNYGYTF | TRBD1 | 17 | TRBV7-3 | . | TRBJ1-2
TGTGCCACCAGCAGAGATAATCGGGGGCGGGAGGATGGCTACACCTTC | CATSRDNRGREDGYTF | . | 16 | TRBV15 | . | TRBJ1-2
TGTGCCAGCTCAGTAACGGAGTCACAAACACCCCTCCACTTT | CASSVTESQTPLHF | . | 14 | TRBV18 | few | TRBJ1-6
TGTGCCAGCATTCCAACAGCTGGAAACACCATATATTTT | CASIPTAGNTIYF | . | 13 | TRBV7-9 | . | TRBJ1-3
TGTGCCAGCAGTTTCCCTGGACAGGGGGCTCCCGGGGAGCTGTTTTTT | CASSFPGQGAPGELFF | TRBD1 | 16 | TRBV27 | once | TRBJ2-2
TGTGCCAGCTCGACCGGGACTAGCGGCTACAATGAGCAGTTCTTC | CASSTGTSGYNEQFF | TRBD2 | 15 | TRBV18 | . | TRBJ2-1
TGTGCCAGCAGCGTAGTGGGGACAGGGGTAACTGAAGCTTTCTTT | CASSVVGTGVTEAFF | TRBD1 | 15 | TRBV9 | . | TRBJ1-1
TGTGCCATCAGTCCGCTTCGGGAGAACACTGAAGCTTTCTTT | CAISPLRENTEAFF | . | 14 | TRBV10-3 | . | TRBJ1-1
TGTGCCAGTAGTCCCCTGGGAGGGGAGACCCAGTACTTC | CASSPLGGETQYF | TRBD2 | 13 | TRBV19 | once | TRBJ2-5
TGTGCCAGCAGTTCACAAGGACTAAACTATGGCTACACCTTC | CASSSQGLNYGYTF | . | 14 | TRBV6-2/TRBV6-3 | . | TRBJ1-2
TGTGCCAGCAGTATTCTCGGAGGGAGGTTTGATGAGCAGTTCTTC | CASSILGGRFDEQFF | . | 15 | TRBV28 | once | TRBJ2-1
TGTGCCAGCAGTGACGGGTATACCAGGGTGGGCTATGGCTACACCTTC | CASSDGYTRVGYGYTF | . | 16 | TRBV6-1 | few | TRBJ1-2
TGTGCCAGCAGCCAACCAGGGGTCAATCAGCCCCAGCATTTT | CASSQPGVNQPQHF | . | 14 | TRBV4-2 | . | TRBJ1-5
TGTGCCAGCAGCCCTCGCCATAGCTCCTACAATGAGCAGTTCTTC | CASSPRHSSYNEQFF | . | 15 | TRBV7-3 | . | TRBJ2-1
TGTGCCAGCAGCCCGACAGGGTTCCAAGAGACCCAGTACTTC | CASSPTGFQETQYF | TRBD1 | 14 | TRBV9 | . | TRBJ2-5
TGCGCCAGCAGCCAAGGATCGGCGGGAGCGGCCGGGGAGCTGTTTTTT | CASSQGSAGAAGELFF | TRBD2 | 16 | TRBV4-3 | . | TRBJ2-2
TGTGCCAGCAGTTATACGGGGATGAACACTGAAGCTTTCTTT | CASSYTGMNTEAFF | . | 14 | TRBV6-5 | . | TRBJ1-1
TGTGCCATCACCGAGGGCTACGAGCAGTACTTC | CAITEGYEQYF | . | 11 | TRBV10-3 | . | TRBJ2-7
TGCAGCGTTGCCCTACAGGGAAACTATGGCTACACCTTC | CSVALQGNYGYTF | . | 13 | TRBV29-1 | . | TRBJ1-2
TGTGCCAGCAGTCGACAGGTCGAGGGAGCTTTCTTT | CASSRQVEGAFF | . | 12 | TRBV6-2/TRBV6-3 | . | TRBJ1-1
TGTGCCAGCAGCCCGTCCCGGGACAGGGGGATTTTTGACTATGGCTACACCTTC | CASSPSRDRGIFDYGYTF | TRBD1 | 18 | TRBV7-8 | . | TRBJ1-2
TGTGCCAGCAATGCAAACCGGGACAGGTGGTACGAGCAGTACTTC | CASNANRDRWYEQYF | TRBD1 | 15 | TRBV6-5 | . | TRBJ2-7
TGTGCCAGCAGCTTAGATGCGGGTACCGCACCCCAGCATTTT | CASSLDAGTAPQHF | . | 14 | TRBV7-9 | . | TRBJ1-5
TGTGCCTGGGGAAGCGGACAGGCCAATCAGCCCCAGCATTTT | CAWGSGQANQPQHF | TRBD1 | 14 | TRBV30 | . | TRBJ1-5
TGTGCCAGCTCAGAATTCGACAGGGGCAGTCCTAACTATGGCTACACCTTC | CASSEFDRGSPNYGYTF | TRBD1 | 17 | TRBV18 | . | TRBJ1-2
TGTGCCAGCACCCTACCAGGGACAGCTGAAGCTTTCTTT | CASTLPGTAEAFF | TRBD1 | 13 | TRBV7-3 | . | TRBJ1-1
TGTGCCAGTAGTCCCTATACCGCGGGGCACCAAGAGACCCAGTACTTC | CASSPYTAGHQETQYF | . | 16 | TRBV19 | once | TRBJ2-5
TGTGCCAGCAGCTCCGGACAGTATAGCAATCAGCCCCAGCATTTT | CASSSGQYSNQPQHF | . | 15 | TRBV11-2 | . | TRBJ1-5
TGTGCCAGTAGTACGGTGGATCAGCCCCAGCATTTT | CASSTVDQPQHF | . | 12 | TRBV19 | once | TRBJ1-5
TGTGCCAGCAGTTACTCGGCTGCCACGGGGGAAAAACTGTTTTTT | CASSYSAATGEKLFF | . | 15 | TRBV6-5 | . | TRBJ1-4
TGTGCCAGCAGCTTCCTAGCGGGTTCTTACGAGCAGTACTTC | CASSFLAGSYEQYF | TRBD2 | 14 | TRBV11-2 | once | TRBJ2-7
TGTGCCAGCAGTTACTCTACAAATATGAACACTGAAGCTTTCTTT | CASSYSTNMNTEAFF | . | 15 | TRBV6-5 | . | TRBJ1-1
TGTGCCAGCAGTTTCGGGAAAACAAGCACCGGGGAGCTGTTTTTT | CASSFGKTSTGELFF | . | 15 | TRBV6-2/TRBV6-3 | . | TRBJ2-2
TGTGCCAGCAGCTTAAAGGGACTTGGCACCGGGGAGCTGTTTTTT | CASSLKGLGTGELFF | . | 15 | TRBV3-1/TRBV3-2 | few | TRBJ2-2
TGTGCCAGCAGCCAAGACACCGGGACTAGCGGGAAGAATGAGCAGTTCTTC | CASSQDTGTSGKNEQFF | TRBD2 | 17 | TRBV3-1/TRBV3-2 | . | TRBJ2-1
TGTGCCAGCAGTTCCCCGGTCGGGGTTAGCACAGATACGCAGTATTTT | CASSSPVGVSTDTQYF | . | 16 | TRBV2 | . | TRBJ2-3
TGCGCCAGCAGCCAAGCGGAGACCGCCTACGAGCAGTACTTC | CASSQAETAYEQYF | . | 14 | TRBV4-3 | . | TRBJ2-7
TGCGCCAGCAGCCAGACGAGGGACTTGAGCTCCTACGAGCAGTACTTC | CASSQTRDLSSYEQYF | . | 16 | TRBV4-3 | . | TRBJ2-7
TGTGCCAGCAGCTTGGTACAGAAACGAACCGGGGAGCTGTTTTTT | CASSLVQKRTGELFF | . | 15 | TRBV5-4 | once | TRBJ2-2
TGTGCCAGCAGCTTATCCCGGGACAGGGCCAACGAGCAGTACTTC | CASSLSRDRANEQYF | TRBD1 | 15 | TRBV7-2 | . | TRBJ2-7
TGTGCCAGCAGTTTAGGGGTGACAGCGGGAGCCGTATACGAGCAGTACTTC | CASSLGVTAGAVYEQYF | TRBD2 | 17 | TRBV27 | . | TRBJ2-7
TGTGCCAGCAGTCGACGGGGCTATGGCTACACCTTC | CASSRRGYGYTF | . | 12 | TRBV27 | . | TRBJ1-2
TGTGCCAGCAGGATGACAGGGCCCAGCAATCAGCCCCAGCATTTT | CASRMTGPSNQPQHF | TRBD1 | 15 | TRBV6-5 | . | TRBJ1-5
TGTGCCAGCAGTCCCTGGACAGGGGGCTTATGGGAGCAGTACTTC | CASSPWTGGLWEQYF | TRBD1 | 15 | TRBV27 | . | TRBJ2-7
TGTGCCAGCAGTCCCTCGACATTCTGGGGCAATCAGCCCCAGCATTTT | CASSPSTFWGNQPQHF | . | 16 | TRBV28 | . | TRBJ1-5
TGTGCCAGCAGTTTCACAGGGGAGAACACTGAAGCTTTCTTT | CASSFTGENTEAFF | TRBD1 | 14 | TRBV28 | once | TRBJ1-1